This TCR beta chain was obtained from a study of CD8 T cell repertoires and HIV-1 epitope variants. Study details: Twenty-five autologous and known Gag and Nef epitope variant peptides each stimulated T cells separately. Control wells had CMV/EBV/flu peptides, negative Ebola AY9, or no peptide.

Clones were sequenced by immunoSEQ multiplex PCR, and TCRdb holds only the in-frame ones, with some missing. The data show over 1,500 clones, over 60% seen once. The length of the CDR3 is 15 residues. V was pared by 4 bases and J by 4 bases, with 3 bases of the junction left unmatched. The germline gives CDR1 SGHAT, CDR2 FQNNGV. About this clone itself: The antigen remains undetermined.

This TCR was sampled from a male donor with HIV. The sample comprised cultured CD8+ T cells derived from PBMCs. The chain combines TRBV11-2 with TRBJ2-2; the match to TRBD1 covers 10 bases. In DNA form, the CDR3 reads TGTGCCAGCAGCTACCGACAGGGGGCCACCGGGGAGCTGTTTTTT. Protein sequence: CASSYRQGATGELFF.